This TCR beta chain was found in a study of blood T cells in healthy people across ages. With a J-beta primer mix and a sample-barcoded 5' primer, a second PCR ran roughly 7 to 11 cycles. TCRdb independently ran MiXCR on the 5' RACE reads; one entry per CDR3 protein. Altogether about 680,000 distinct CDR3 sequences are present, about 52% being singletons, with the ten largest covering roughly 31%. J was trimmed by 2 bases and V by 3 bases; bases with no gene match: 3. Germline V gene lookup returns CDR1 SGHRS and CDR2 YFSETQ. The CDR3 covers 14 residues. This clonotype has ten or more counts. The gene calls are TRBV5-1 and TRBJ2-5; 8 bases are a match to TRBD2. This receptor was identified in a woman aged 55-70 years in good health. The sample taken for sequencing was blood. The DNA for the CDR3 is TGCGCCAGCAGCTGGGGACTAGTTCAAGAGACCCAGTACTTC. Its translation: CASSWGLVQETQYF.